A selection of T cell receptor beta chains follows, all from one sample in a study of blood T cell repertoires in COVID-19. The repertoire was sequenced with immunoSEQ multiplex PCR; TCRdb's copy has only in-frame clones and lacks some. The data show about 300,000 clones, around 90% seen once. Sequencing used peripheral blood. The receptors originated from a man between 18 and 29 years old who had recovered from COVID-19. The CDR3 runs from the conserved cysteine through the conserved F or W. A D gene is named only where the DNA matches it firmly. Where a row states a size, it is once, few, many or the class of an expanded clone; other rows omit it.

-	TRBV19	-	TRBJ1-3	TGTGCCAGTAGTATCTCCAGGTCCCCCCGTAACACCATATATTTT	CASSISRSPRNTIYF
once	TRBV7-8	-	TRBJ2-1	TGTGCCAGCAGCTTAGGGGCGGAGCCATACAGGAATGAGCAGTTCTTC	CASSLGAEPYRNEQFF
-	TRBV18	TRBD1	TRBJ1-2	TGTGCCAGCTCACCACCGAGTCACACAGGGGGTGGCTACACCTTC	CASSPPSHTGGGYTF
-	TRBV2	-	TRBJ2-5	TGTGCCAGCAGTGAACTGATAGAGGGGACCCAGTACTTC	CASSELIEGTQYF
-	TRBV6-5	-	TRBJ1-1	TGTGCCAGCAGTTACTCGCAGGCCAACCATGAAGCTTTCTTT	CASSYSQANHEAFF
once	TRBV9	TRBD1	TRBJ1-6	TGTGCCAGCAGCCCCATCGGGACAGGAGGCTCACCCCTCCACTTT	CASSPIGTGGSPLHF
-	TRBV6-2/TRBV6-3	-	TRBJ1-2	TGTGCCAGCAGTTACCAGGGTAGCTATGGCTACACCTTC	CASSYQGSYGYTF
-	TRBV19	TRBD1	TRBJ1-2	TGTGCCAGTAGTCCGGGACAGGGTGGCTATGGCTACACCTTC	CASSPGQGGYGYTF
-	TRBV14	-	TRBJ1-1	TGTGCCAGCAGCCACGATCCCTTGGGGAGCAACACTGAAGCTTTCTTT	CASSHDPLGSNTEAFF
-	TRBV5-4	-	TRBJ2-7	TGTGCCAGCAGCCCGACTAGTAGCCCGACCGAGCAGTACTTC	CASSPTSSPTEQYF
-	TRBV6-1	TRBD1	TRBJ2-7	TGTGCCAGCAGTGAAGCGGGGACAGGACCCTACGAGCAGTACTTC	CASSEAGTGPYEQYF
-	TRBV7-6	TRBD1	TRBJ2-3	TGTGCCAGCAGCTTATTGTCAGGGGGCGGCACAGATACGCAGTATTTT	CASSLLSGGGTDTQYF
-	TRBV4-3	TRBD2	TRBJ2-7	TGCGCCAGCAGCCAGACGGGGGGTTTGGACGAGCAGTACTTC	CASSQTGGLDEQYF
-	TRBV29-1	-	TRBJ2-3	TGCAGCGTTGAAGAGGGACTCCTATGGGGCACAGATACGCAGTATTTT	CSVEEGLLWGTDTQYF
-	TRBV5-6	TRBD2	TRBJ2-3	TGTGCCAGCACCTTAGCGGGACGTATCACAGATACGCAGTATTTT	CASTLAGRITDTQYF
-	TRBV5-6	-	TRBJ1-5	TGTGCCAGCAGCTTGTGGGGCGGTCAGCCCCAGCATTTT	CASSLWGGQPQHF
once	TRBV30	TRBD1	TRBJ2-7	TGTGCCTGGGGACAGGGGTCCTACGAGCAGTACTTC	CAWGQGSYEQYF
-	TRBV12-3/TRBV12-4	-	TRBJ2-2	TGTGCCAGCAGCCCCGGGAGTGCCGGGGAGCTGTTTTTT	CASSPGSAGELFF
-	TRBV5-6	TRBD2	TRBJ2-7	TGTGCCAGCAGCTTGGACGGGGGGTCCTACGAGCAGTACTTC	CASSLDGGSYEQYF
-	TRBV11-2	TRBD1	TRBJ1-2	TGTGCCAGCAGTTTCGGTACAGGGGGCGCAGATGGCTACACCTTC	CASSFGTGGADGYTF
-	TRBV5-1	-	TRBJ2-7	TGCGCCAGCAGCCACGGGGTGGGCAGCTCCTACGAGCAGTACTTC	CASSHGVGSSYEQYF
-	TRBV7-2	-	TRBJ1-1	TGTGCCAGCAGCTTGACAGTTAACACTGAAGCTTTCTTT	CASSLTVNTEAFF
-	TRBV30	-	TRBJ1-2	TGTGCCTGGACCCGGGCGGGCTATGGCTACACCTTC	CAWTRAGYGYTF
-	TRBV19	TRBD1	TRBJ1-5	TGTGCCAGTAGTCAACAGGGGGGATATCAGCCCCAGCATTTT	CASSQQGGYQPQHF
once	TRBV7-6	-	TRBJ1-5	TGTGCCAGCAGCGCCGGTTGGGGGCCCAATCAGCCCCAGCATTTT	CASSAGWGPNQPQHF
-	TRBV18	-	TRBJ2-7	TGTGCCAGCTCACCACGAGAACAGGAATACGAGCAGTACTTC	CASSPREQEYEQYF
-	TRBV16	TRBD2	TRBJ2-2	TGTGCCAGCAGCGCGACTAGCGGGAGGAACACCGGGGAGCTGTTTTTT	CASSATSGRNTGELFF
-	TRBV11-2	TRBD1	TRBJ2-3	TGTGCCAGCAGCTCCGGGGACAGGTGGGGCACAGATACGCAGTATTTT	CASSSGDRWGTDTQYF
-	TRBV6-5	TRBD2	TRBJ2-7	TGTGCCAGCAGTTCCATTAGCGGGGGCCCCTCCTACGAGCAGTACTTC	CASSSISGGPSYEQYF
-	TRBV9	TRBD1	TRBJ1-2	TGTGCCAGCAGCGTAGGAGGGGGCGCGGACTATGGCTACACCTTC	CASSVGGGADYGYTF
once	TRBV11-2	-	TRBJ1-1	TGTGCCAGCAGCTTAGGTTCGGGGACTTACACTGAAGCTTTCTTT	CASSLGSGTYTEAFF
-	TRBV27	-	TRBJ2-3	TGTGCCAGCAGTAAACAGGCAGATCCTAGCACAGATACGCAGTATTTT	CASSKQADPSTDTQYF
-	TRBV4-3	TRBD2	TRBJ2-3	TGCGCCAGCAGCCGGACTAGCGGTACAGGGGATACGCAGTATTTT	CASSRTSGTGDTQYF
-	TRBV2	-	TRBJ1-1	TGTGCCAGCAGTGAAAGGGGGACCGCTATGAACACTGAAGCTTTCTTT	CASSERGTAMNTEAFF
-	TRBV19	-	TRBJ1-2	TGTGCCAGTAGTATAGTACTAAGGCGGGCCTATGGCTACACCTTC	CASSIVLRRAYGYTF
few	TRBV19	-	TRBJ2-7	TGTGCCAGTACCCCGAGTCGACAGTCCTACGAGCAGTACTTC	CASTPSRQSYEQYF
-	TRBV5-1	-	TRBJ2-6	TGCGCCAGCAGCTTGGATCCCCTGAGCTCTGGGGCCAACGTCCTGACTTTC	CASSLDPLSSGANVLTF
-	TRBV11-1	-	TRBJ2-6	TGTGCCAGCAGCTTAGCCGGTACTGCCTCTGGGGCCAACGTCCTGACTTTC	CASSLAGTASGANVLTF
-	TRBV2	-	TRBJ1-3	TGTGCCAGCAGTGCAGCGGTCGGGGTAAATCCTGGAAACACCATATATTTT	CASSAAVGVNPGNTIYF
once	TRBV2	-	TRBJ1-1	TGTGCCAGCAGTGAAGACTTACTTGAAGCTTTCTTT	CASSEDLLEAFF
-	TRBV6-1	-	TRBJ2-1	TGTGCCAGCAGTGACAGGGAAGGGACCTACAATGAGCAGTTCTTC	CASSDREGTYNEQFF
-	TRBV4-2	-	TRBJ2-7	TGTGCCAGCAGCCAAGTCGTCGGGACTGGGGGATCTTTGCAGTACTTC	CASSQVVGTGGSLQYF
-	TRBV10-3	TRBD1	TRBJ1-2	TGTGCCATCAGTGAGTCGAGTTCTGGGACAGGGGACCACTTCTATGGCTACACCTTC	CAISESSSGTGDHFYGYTF
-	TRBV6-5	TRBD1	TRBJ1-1	TGTGCCAGCAATCCACAGGGGGCGGGCACTGAAGCTTTCTTT	CASNPQGAGTEAFF
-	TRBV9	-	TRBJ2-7	TGTGCCAGCAGCGTAGGACAGACGAAAACCTACGAGCAGTACTTC	CASSVGQTKTYEQYF
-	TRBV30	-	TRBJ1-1	TGTGCCTGGAGTCCAGGGCTTATGAACACTGAAGCTTTCTTT	CAWSPGLMNTEAFF
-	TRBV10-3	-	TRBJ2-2	TGTGCCATCAGTTCTACACAGGGTTACGGGGAGCTGTTTTTT	CAISSTQGYGELFF
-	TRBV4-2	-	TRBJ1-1	TGTGCCAGCAGCCAAGAAAAGGGAGTCGACACTGAAGCTTTCTTT	CASSQEKGVDTEAFF